The T cell receptor beta chain described here comes from a study of T cells in localized non-small cell lung cancer (dated by TCRdb to about 2020). Describing the broader study: The study analyzed T cell repertoires of about 230 early-stage NSCLC patients, comparing tumors and uninvolved tumor-adjacent lungs. All 220 or so NSCLC patients in the cohort were treatment-naive and had localized lung tumors that were resected. The mean age of the NSCLC patients was about 70 years, with 130 or so men and 95 to 110 women. Overall results and qualifications from the work: Because the study design was exploratory, TCR variables were selected using unadjusted p-values without false-discovery rate correction. Of the top 100 tumor clones, a median of approximately 60 were detected in paired uninvolved adjacent lung; around 30 were also among that lung's top 100. Uninvolved tumor-adjacent lung showed the highest T cell clonality, higher than tumor, which suggests more focused antigenic responses in the adjacent lung. Longer overall survival was associated with higher blood T cell density, whereas shorter survival was associated with higher adjacent-lung clonality. Because multi-region sequencing of the tumors was not done, intratumor heterogeneity could not be ruled out.

The immunoSEQ Assay was used to sequence TCR beta CDR3 regions from DNA. In the original analysis: T cell density was computed as TCR beta template counts normalized to usable DNA estimated by amplifying housekeeping genes. The preseqR package was used to estimate richness by extrapolating to 400,000 templates for PBMC samples and to 120,000 templates for tissue samples. Clonality was taken to be one minus Pielou's evenness. Differential abundance testing on productive amino-acid clonotypes, with a minimum total count of 5 and an alpha of 0.1, was used to identify tissue-enriched TCRs. Repertoire overlap between compartments was quantified with the Jaccard Index and Morisita Overlap Index. GLIPH clustered TCR beta CDR3s with public tetramer-defined viral CDR3s; viral motifs required at least three viral sequences plus V-gene enrichment. TCRdb took this table from immuneACCESS and kept in-frame rearrangements with V and J called. Such tables lack part of the clones; where checked against another copy, unresolved V genes explain under half of the gap, and the rest is unexplained. The DNA was the basis for D and trimming; V, J and clone size are from that table. In all, the sample holds over 50,000 clones, and approximately 88% of those were seen once. The top ten hold about 17% of the sample.

At diagnosis, tumor, uninvolved tumor-adjacent lung and peripheral blood were collected and then preserved as a mix of FFPE and fresh-frozen material. For TCR repertoire profiling, blood samples were analyzed as peripheral blood mononuclear cells. Turning to this clone: Its cognate antigen has yet to be identified. No base quality values were provided; no much bigger clone lies one nucleotide off.

After removal of 3 bases from V and 3 bases from J, the junction retains 6 bases not matched to a gene. The germline V gene supplies CDR1 KGHSH and CDR2 LQKENI. The CDR3 starts with the cysteine, ends with the phenylalanine, and has 16 residues. Only the CDR3 region is kept as DNA, spanning 48 bases read in frame from base 1. Recombination connected TRBV18 to TRBJ2-2; the central 8 bases match TRBD2. This sequence originates from a man aged 40 to 75 with stage III lung adenocarcinoma. The source was peripheral blood mononuclear cells, collected before any cancer treatment. The CDR3: CASSPPGTRDTGELFF. DNA sequence: TGTGCCAGCTCACCCCCGGGGACTAGAGACACCGGGGAGCTGTTTTTT.